One and the same sample provided the 2 T cell receptor beta chains below, sequenced in a study of shared clonotypes between healthy human individuals. The method was immunoSEQ multiplex PCR; TCRdb's version includes in-frame clones alone and lacks a portion of them. This table holds 850,000 to 1,100,000 clones, 70% to 80% found once. Material for sequencing was memory CD4+ T cells from PBMCs. Subset given: CD45RA-negative fraction. The receptors originated from a man younger than 35 in good health. Some clones in this sample may be carry-over from other donors' samples.

The genes are TRBV7-3 and TRBJ1-1, with D hard to call. The V and J ends lost 0 bases and 4 bases respectively, with 12 bases between them. This CDR3 contains 15 residues. Germline lookup yields CDR1 SGHTA and CDR2 FQGTGA. CDR3 loop: CASSLTGEPGTEAFF. The CDR3 nucleotides are TGTGCCAGCAGCTTAACCGGGGAGCCAGGCACTGAAGCTTTCTTT.

The CDR3 protein is CASSQELAVYNEQFF. The CDR3 region has the DNA TGTGCCAGCAGCCAAGAACTAGCGGTTTACAATGAGCAGTTCTTC. The genes are TRBV14 and TRBJ2-1; the match to TRBD2 covers 8 bases. The trim removed 0 bases at V and 4 bases at J, leaving 2 bases unmatched. Germline CDR1 is SGHDN and CDR2 is FVKESK. The CDR3 runs to 15 residues.